This T cell receptor (beta chain) derives from a study of T cell responses to AZD1222 COVID-19 vaccine. On this clone itself: Its antigen remains unidentified.

Profiled with immunoSEQ multiplex PCR; TCRdb holds only in-frame clones, not every one. The profile shows 80,000 to 100,000 clones, about 90% of them singletons. Findings and limits, study-wide: Spike as a whole was targeted by vaccine-associated CD4 TCRs, dominant at 160-218 and 743-854. Donors in the cohort were predominantly white British and more often female, and clonal diversity was possibly underestimated. Following two doses of AZD1222, Spike-specific TCR breadth and depth rose.

Second-dose timings of about 4 or about 12 weeks were pooled. V lost 2 bases, J lost 5 bases, and 14 bases stayed unmatched. The germline V gene has CDR1 SGHDN and CDR2 FVKESK. This CDR3 spans 18 amino acids. Sample: peripheral blood, taken 28 days after the second AZD1222 dose. The clonotype comes from an adult who received the AZD1222 COVID-19 vaccine. This sequence joins TRBV14 and TRBJ2-1; TRBD2 aligns across 8 bases. The CDR3 sequence: CASSQLSGGVWSDNEQFF. The CDR3 nucleotides are TGTGCCAGCAGCCAACTATCGGGGGGGGTCTGGTCCGACAATGAGCAGTTCTTC.